The source of this T cell receptor (beta chain) is a study of blood T cell repertoires in COVID-19. For the study at large: Material from acute and convalescent COVID-19 was sourced from the United States, Italy and Spain. PBMCs, B-cell-depleted T cells, or T cells were the source of the cDNA or gDNA that made up the material.

The germline V and J ends were trimmed by 2 bases and 2 bases, with 3 bases remaining between them. Germline CDR1 reads LGHNT; CDR2 reads FRNRAP. This CDR3 has 13 residues. Source study methods: Amplification with reference gene primers provided the estimates of nucleated cell counts. Libraries were prepared by immunoSEQ multiplex PCR; TCRdb keeps only in-frame clonotypes and omits some of them. The V and J calls and clone size are taken from that table; D and trimming were inferred from the DNA. The data hold 250,000 to 350,000 clones, with over 75% observed a single time. The chain links TRBV12-5 to TRBJ2-2; no clear D gene. The TCR was taken from a woman aged 60-70 years with acute or convalescent COVID-19. The sequencing sample was made of peripheral blood. CDR3 DNA sequence: TGTGCTAGTGGTTTGAGCAACACCGGGGAGCTGTTTTTT. This gives the protein CASGLSNTGELFF.